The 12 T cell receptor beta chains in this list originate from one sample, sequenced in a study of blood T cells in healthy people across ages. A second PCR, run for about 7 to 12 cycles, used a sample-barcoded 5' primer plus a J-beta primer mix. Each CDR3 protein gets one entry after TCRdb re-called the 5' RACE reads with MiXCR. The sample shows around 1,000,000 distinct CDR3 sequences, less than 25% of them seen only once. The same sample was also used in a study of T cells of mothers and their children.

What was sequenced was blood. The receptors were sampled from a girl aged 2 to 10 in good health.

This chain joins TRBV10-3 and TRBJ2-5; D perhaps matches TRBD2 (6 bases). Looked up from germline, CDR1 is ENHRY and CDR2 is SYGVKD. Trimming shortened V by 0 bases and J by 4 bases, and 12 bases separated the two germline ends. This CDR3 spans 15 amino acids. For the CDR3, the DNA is TGTGCCATCAGTGAGTCGTCACTCGGGGGAGAGACCCAGTACTTC. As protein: CAISESSLGGETQYF.

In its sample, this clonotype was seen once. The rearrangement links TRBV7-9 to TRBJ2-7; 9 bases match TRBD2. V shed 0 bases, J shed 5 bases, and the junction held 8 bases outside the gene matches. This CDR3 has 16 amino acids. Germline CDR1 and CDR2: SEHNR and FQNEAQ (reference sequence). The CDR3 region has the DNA TGTGCCAGCAGCTTAGCCTGGGCTAGCGGGGCCCACGAGCAGTACTTC. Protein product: CASSLAWASGAHEQYF.

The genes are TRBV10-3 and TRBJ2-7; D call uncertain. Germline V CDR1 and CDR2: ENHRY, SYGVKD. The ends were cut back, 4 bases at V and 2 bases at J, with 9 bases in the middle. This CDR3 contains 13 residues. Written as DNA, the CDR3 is TGTGCCATCAGTGGGCAGGAAACCTACGAGCAGTACTTC. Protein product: CAISGQETYEQYF.

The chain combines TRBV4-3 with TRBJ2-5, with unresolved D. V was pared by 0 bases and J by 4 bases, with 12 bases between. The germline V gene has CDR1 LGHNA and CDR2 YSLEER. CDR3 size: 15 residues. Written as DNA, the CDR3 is TGCGCCAGCAGCCAAGAGAAGGTTTGGGGAGAGACCCAGTACTTC. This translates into CASSQEKVWGETQYF.

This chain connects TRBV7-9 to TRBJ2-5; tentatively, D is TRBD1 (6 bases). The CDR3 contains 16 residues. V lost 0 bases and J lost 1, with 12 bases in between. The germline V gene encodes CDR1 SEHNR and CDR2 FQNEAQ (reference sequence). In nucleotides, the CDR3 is TGTGCCAGCAGCTTAGCCCTCACAGGGTTCCAAGAGACCCAGTACTTC. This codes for CASSLALTGFQETQYF.

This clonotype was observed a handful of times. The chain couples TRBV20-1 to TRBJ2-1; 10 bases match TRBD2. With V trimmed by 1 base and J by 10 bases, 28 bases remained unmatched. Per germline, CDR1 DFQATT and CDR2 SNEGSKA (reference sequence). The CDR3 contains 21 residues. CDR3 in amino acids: CSARGPPRSGRAGPNNDEQFF. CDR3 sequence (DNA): TGCAGTGCTAGAGGCCCCCCCAGGAGCGGGAGGGCCGGTCCTAACAATGACGAGCAGTTCTTC.

This CDR3 is CASSLGTGRGETQYF. CDR3 bases: TGTGCCAGCAGTTTGGGGACAGGGAGAGGAGAGACCCAGTACTTC. The J gene is TRBJ2-5, the V gene TRBV28, with 9 positions matching TRBD1. This CDR3 comprises 15 residues. The V segment lost 3 bases and the J segment 4 bases; nucleotides outside the gene matches: 6. Germline V CDR1 and CDR2: MDHEN, SYDVKM. The variable domain in full, with the rest retrieved from reference TRBV28 and TRBJ2-5, is DVKVTQSSRYLVKRTGEKVFLECVQDMDHENMFWYRQDPGLGLRLIYFSYDVKMKEKGDIPEGYSVSREKKERFSLILESASTNQTSMYLCASSLGTGRGETQYFGPGTRLLVL.

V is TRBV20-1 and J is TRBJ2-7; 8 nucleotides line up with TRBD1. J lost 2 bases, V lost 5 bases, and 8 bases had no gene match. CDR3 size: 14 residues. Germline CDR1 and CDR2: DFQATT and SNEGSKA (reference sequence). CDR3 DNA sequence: TGCAGTGCTGTGGACAGGGATGGGACCTACGAGCAGTACTTC. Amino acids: CSAVDRDGTYEQYF.

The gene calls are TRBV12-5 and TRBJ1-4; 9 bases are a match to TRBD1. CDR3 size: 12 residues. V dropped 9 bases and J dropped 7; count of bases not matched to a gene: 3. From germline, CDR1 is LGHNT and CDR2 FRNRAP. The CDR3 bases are TGTGCTAGCGGACAGGGGATTGAAAAACTGTTTTTT. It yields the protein CASGQGIEKLFF.

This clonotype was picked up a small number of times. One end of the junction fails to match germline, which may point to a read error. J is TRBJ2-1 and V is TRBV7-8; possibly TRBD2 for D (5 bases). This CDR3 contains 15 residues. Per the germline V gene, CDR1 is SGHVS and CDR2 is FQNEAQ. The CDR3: CVSSWEIAREGEQFF. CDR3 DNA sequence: TGTGTCAGCAGCTGGGAGATAGCGAGAGAAGGTGAGCAGTTCTTC.

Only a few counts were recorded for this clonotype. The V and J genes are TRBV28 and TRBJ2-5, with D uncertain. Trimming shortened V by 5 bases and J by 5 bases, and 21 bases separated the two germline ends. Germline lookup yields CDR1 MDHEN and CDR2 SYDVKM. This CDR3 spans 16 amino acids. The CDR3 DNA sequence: TGTGCCAGCAGTATTGGTTTCCTAGGACGAGTGGAGACCCAGTACTTC. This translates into CASSIGFLGRVETQYF.

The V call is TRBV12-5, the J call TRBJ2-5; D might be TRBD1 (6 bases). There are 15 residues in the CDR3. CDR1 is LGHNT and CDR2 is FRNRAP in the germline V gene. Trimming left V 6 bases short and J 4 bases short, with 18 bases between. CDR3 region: CASGPGQGWGETQYF. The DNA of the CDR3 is TGTGCTAGTGGCCCCGGCCAGGGGTGGGGAGAGACCCAGTACTTC. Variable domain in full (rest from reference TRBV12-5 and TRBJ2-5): DARVTQTPRHKVTEMGQEVTMRCQPILGHNTVFWYRQTMMQGLELLAYFRNRAPLDDSGMPKDRFSAEMPDATLATLKIQPSEPRDSAVYFCASGPGQGWGETQYFGPGTRLLVL.